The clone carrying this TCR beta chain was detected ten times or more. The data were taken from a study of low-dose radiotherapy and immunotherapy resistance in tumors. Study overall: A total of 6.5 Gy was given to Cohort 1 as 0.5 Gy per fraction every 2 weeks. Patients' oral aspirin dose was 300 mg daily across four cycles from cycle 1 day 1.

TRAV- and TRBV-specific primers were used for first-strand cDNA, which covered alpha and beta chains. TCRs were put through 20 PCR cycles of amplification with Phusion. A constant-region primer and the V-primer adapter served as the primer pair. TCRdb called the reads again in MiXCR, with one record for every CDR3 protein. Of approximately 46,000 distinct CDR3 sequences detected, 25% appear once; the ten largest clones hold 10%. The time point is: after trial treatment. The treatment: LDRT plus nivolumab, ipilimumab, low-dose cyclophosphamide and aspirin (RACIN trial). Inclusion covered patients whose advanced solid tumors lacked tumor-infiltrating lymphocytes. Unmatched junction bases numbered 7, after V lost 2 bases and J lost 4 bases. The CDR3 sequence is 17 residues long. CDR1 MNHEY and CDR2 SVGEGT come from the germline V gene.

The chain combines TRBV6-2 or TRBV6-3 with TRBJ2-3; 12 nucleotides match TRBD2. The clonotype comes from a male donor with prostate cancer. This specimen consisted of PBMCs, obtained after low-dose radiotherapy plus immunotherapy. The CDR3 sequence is CASSYTLTSGSADTQYF. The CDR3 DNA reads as TGTGCCAGCAGTTACACCCTGACTAGCGGGAGTGCAGATACGCAGTATTTT.